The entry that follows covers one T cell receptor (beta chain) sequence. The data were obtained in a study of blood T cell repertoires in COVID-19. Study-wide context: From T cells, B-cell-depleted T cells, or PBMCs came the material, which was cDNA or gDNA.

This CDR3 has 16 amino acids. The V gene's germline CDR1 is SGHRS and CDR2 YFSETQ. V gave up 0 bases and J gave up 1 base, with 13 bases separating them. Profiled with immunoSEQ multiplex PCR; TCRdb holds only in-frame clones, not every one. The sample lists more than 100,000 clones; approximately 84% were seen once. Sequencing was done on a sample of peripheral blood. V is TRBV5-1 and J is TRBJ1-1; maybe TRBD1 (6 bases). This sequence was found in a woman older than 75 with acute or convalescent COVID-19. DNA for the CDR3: TGCGCCAGCAGCTTGGATGAGGGGGAATGGAACACTGAAGCTTTCTTT. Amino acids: CASSLDEGEWNTEAFF.